This T cell receptor beta chain was sequenced for a study of cytomegalovirus exposure and HLA in healthy donors. For the study at large: It was reported in a later analysis that the 120 validation repertoires used the same platform as the 500 to 700 first-cohort repertoires.

CDR1 is SGHDN, CDR2 FVKESK, per germline. The CDR3 runs 14 residues. V was trimmed by 6 bases and J by 4 bases, leaving 13 bases between them. The study drew the donors from its approximately 110-subject validation cohort, separate from the roughly 700-subject first cohort. TCRdb keeps only in-frame clones here, not all; method: immunoSEQ multiplex PCR. The sample consists of over 250,000 clones, 86% of them appearing once. This chain connects TRBV14 to TRBJ1-3; possible D gene TRBD1, 5 bases. What was sequenced was PBMCs. The receptor comes from a woman aged 18-29 years in good health and CMV-seronegative. The CDR3 region has the DNA TGTGCCAGCAGACGGGACTTGGCAGGAAACACCATATATTTT. This translates into CASRRDLAGNTIYF.